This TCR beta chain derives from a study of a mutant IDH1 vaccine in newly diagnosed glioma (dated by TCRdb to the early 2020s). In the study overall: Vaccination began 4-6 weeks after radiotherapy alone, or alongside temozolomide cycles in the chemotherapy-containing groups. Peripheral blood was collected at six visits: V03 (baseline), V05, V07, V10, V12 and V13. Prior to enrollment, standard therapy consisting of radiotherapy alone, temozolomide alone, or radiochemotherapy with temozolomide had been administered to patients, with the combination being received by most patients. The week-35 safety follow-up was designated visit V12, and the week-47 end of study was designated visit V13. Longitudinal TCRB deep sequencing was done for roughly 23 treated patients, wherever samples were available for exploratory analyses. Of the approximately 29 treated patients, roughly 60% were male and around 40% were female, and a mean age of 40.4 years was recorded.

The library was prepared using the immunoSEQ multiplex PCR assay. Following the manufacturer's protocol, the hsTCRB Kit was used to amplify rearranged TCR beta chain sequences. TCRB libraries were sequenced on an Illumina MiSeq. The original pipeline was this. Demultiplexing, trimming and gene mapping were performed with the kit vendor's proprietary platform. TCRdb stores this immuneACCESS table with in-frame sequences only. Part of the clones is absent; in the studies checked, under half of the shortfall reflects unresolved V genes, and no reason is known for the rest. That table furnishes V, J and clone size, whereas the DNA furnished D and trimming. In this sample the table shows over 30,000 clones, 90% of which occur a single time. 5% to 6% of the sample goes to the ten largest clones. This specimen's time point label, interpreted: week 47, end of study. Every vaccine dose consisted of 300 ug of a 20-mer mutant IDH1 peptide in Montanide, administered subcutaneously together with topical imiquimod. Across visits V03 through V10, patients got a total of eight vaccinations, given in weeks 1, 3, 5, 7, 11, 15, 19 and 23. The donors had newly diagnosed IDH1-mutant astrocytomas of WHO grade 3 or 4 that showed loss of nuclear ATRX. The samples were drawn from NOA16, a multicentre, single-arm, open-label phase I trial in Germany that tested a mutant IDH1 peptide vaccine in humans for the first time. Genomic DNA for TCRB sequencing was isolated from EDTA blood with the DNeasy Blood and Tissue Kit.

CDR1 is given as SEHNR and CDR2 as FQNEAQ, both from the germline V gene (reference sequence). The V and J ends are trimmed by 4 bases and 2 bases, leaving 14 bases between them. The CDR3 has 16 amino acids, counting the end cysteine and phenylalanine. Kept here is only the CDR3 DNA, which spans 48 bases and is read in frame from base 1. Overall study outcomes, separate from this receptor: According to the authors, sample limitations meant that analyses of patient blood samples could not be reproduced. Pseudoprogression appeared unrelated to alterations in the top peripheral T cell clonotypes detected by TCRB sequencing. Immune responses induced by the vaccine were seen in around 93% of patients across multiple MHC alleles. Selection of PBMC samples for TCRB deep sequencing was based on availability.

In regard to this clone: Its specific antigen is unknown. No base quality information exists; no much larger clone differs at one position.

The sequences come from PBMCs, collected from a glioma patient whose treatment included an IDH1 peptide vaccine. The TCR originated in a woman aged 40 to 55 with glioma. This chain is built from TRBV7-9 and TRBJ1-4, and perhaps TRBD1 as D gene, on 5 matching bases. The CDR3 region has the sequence CASSSRGSTTNEKLFF. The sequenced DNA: TGTGCCAGCAGCTCGAGGGGCAGTACGACTAATGAAAAACTGTTTTTT.